This TCR beta chain emerged from a study of patients and donors after allogeneic stem cell transplantation (dated by TCRdb to about 2020). For this clonotype: It lacks a known antigen. Base quality data are lacking; no much larger clone is found one base away.

The library came from RT-PCR. Sequencing was carried out with a NextSeq 550. In TCRdb, the public reads were trimmed at Q25 with fastp and aligned with MiXCR, with productive beta chains retained. Records with the same CDR3 protein are collapsed into one entry carrying the most frequent genes and DNA. The sample includes about 160,000 distinct CDR3 sequences, with over 30% observed a single time. The ten largest clones add up to around 50% of the sample. There are 11 amino acids in the CDR3, from cysteine to phenylalanine inclusive. Only the CDR3 portion is preserved as DNA: 33 bases, with reading frame beginning at the first base. V is shortened by 2 bases, J by 7 bases, and the region joining them spans 5 bases. CDR1 and CDR2 were assigned from the germline V gene as SNHLY and FYNNEI.

The TCR was taken from a human donor who was either an allogeneic HSCT recipient or a stem cell or donor lymphocyte infusion donor (not recorded which). It is not recorded whose cells these are; they may come from a transplant donor. The specimen was blood, either unsorted or a sorted T cell fraction (not recorded which). The chain is assembled from TRBV2 and TRBJ1-2, with a weak D call of TRBD1 (5 bases match). The DNA is as follows: TGTGCCAGCAGTGAAAGGGGTGGCTACACCTTC. This codes for CASSERGGYTF.